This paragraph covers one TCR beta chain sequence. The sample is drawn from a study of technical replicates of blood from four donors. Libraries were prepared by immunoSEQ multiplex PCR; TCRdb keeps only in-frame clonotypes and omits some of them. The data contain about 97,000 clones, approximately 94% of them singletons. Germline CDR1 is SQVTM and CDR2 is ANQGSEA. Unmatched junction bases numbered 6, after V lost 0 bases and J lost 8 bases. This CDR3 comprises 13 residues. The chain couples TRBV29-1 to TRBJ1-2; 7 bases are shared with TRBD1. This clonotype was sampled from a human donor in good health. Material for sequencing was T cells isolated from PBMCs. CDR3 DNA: TGCAGCGTTGAAGATACAGGGGCGCAAGGCTACACCTTC. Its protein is CSVEDTGAQGYTF.